These 28 T cell receptor beta chains came from one sample sequenced in a study of blood T cell repertoires in COVID-19. Libraries were prepared by immunoSEQ multiplex PCR; TCRdb keeps only in-frame clonotypes and omits some of them. Here the sample spans over 10,000 clones, 88% being singletons. Material for sequencing was peripheral blood. The receptors shown here come from a human donor in a cohort sampled during active COVID-19.

This chain connects TRBV19 to TRBJ1-4, with D hard to call. This CDR3 is built from 15 residues. Between the trimmed V and J ends, which lost 7 bases and 0 bases, there was a span of 12 bases. CDR1 is LNHDA and CDR2 is SQIVND in the germline V gene (reference sequence). In DNA form, the CDR3 reads TGTGCCAGTATGGGCTCATCAACAACTAATGAAAAACTGTTTTTT. The encoded protein is CASMGSSTTNEKLFF.

The gene calls are TRBV7-2 and TRBJ2-7, with 11 bases fitting TRBD2. CDR3 length equals 15 residues. J lost 4 bases, V lost 7 bases, and 9 bases had no gene match. Germline V gene sequence: CDR1 SGHTA, CDR2 FQGNSA. As DNA, the CDR3 is TGTGCCAGCATCCTCCAAATAGCGGGGGGGTACGAGCAGTACTTC. As protein: CASILQIAGGYEQYF.

The CDR3 is CASSLATRGEAGELFF. As DNA, the CDR3 is TGCGCCAGCAGCTTGGCGACGCGGGGGGAAGCCGGGGAGCTGTTTTTT. V gene TRBV5-1 combines with J gene TRBJ2-2, with 8 bases fitting TRBD2. With 0 bases clipped from V and 6 bases from J, the junction kept 7 bases outside the gene matches. The CDR3 has 16 residues. Germline V lookup: CDR1 SGHRS, CDR2 YFSETQ.

The chain links TRBV7-3 to TRBJ1-1; 7 nucleotides line up with TRBD1. Germline CDR1 and CDR2: SGHTA and FQGTGA. The CDR3 length is 13 residues. V lost 7 bases, J lost 1 base, and 3 bases stayed unmatched. The CDR3 spells CASKWDRNTEAFF. CDR3 bases: TGTGCCAGCAAGTGGGACAGGAACACTGAAGCTTTCTTT.

The V gene is TRBV4-1, the J gene TRBJ1-5, with D possibly matching TRBD1 (5 bases). Trimming took 0 bases from V and 0 from J, leaving 12 bases between them. Per the germline V gene, CDR1 is MGHRA and CDR2 is YSYEKL. The CDR3 is 17 amino acids. The CDR3 here is CASSQEPGGSSNQPQHF. Written as DNA, the CDR3 is TGCGCCAGCAGCCAAGAACCTGGGGGGAGTAGCAATCAGCCCCAGCATTTT.

The chain is built from TRBV29-1 and TRBJ1-1, with D maybe TRBD1 (5 bases). The ends were cut back, 7 bases at V and 0 bases at J, with 12 bases in the middle. The germline CDR1 and CDR2 sequences are SQVTM and ANQGSEA. The CDR3 covers 13 residues. The CDR3 DNA reads TGCAGCGGTTCTGGACACCTGAACACTGAAGCTTTCTTT. It encodes CSGSGHLNTEAFF.

The V call is TRBV10-3, the J call TRBJ1-5; 7 bases are shared with TRBD1. With 5 bases clipped from V and 7 bases from J, the junction kept 5 bases outside the gene matches. The CDR3 has 13 amino acids. Germline V gene sequence: CDR1 ENHRY, CDR2 SYGVKD. CDR3 sequence: CAISPTGTQPQHF. In DNA form, the CDR3 reads TGTGCCATCAGTCCGACAGGGACCCAGCCCCAGCATTTT.

This clone was counted between two and nine times. This rearrangement joins TRBV20-1 to TRBJ1-2; D unresolved. Germline V gene sequence: CDR1 DFQATT, CDR2 SNEGSKA (reference sequence). There are 13 residues in the CDR3. The germline V and J ends were trimmed by 3 bases and 5 bases, with 13 bases remaining between them. CDR3: CSASAPGDYGYTF. DNA of the CDR3: TGCAGTGCTAGTGCCCCGGGTGATTATGGCTACACCTTC.

The chain has TRBV7-2 and TRBJ2-5; 8 bases fit TRBD2. The germline V gene has CDR1 SGHTA and CDR2 FQGNSA. V was clipped by 5 bases and J by 2 bases; unmatched bases: 7. This CDR3 spans 15 amino acids. The DNA of the CDR3 is TGTGCCAGCAGCCAGTGGTCGGGGGGGCAAGAGACCCAGTACTTC. As protein: CASSQWSGGQETQYF.

The chain combines TRBV7-6 with TRBJ2-7, with 10 bases matching TRBD1. After removal of 5 bases from V and 7 bases from J, the junction contained 11 bases not matched to a gene. The CDR3 is 15 residues long. CDR1 SGHVS and CDR2 FNYEAQ come from the germline V gene. The CDR3 protein is CASSLTGTGAGEQYF. CDR3 nucleotides: TGTGCCAGCAGCCTCACCGGGACAGGGGCGGGGGAGCAGTACTTC.

The chain joins TRBV7-3 to TRBJ2-2; D is uncertain. Germline V gives CDR1 SGHTA, CDR2 FQGTGA. Deletions cut 4 bases from V and 6 bases from J, with 9 bases between. This CDR3 has 13 amino acids. The CDR3 here is CASSSLLAGELFF. CDR3 bases: TGTGCCAGCAGCTCCCTTCTAGCCGGGGAGCTGTTTTTT.

CDR3 protein: CASSREGRGTGNEQFF. The CDR3 coding sequence is TGTGCCAGCAGCCGAGAGGGGCGGGGAACGGGCAATGAGCAGTTCTTC. This chain links TRBV3-1 (or the pseudogene TRBV3-2) with TRBJ2-1; D perhaps matches TRBD2 (6 bases). The CDR3 is 16 residues long. The germline CDR1 and CDR2 sequences are LGHDT and YNNKEL (reference sequence). V lost 4 bases and J lost 6, with 19 bases in between.

This clone was seen a few times. The V and J genes are TRBV5-4 and TRBJ1-2; the match to TRBD1 covers 10 bases. V lost 2 bases and J lost 3; bases outside the gene matches: 4. Germline CDR1 reads SGHNT; CDR2 reads YYREEE (reference sequence). CDR3 size: 15 residues. The CDR3 is CASSFDRGQDYGYTF. As DNA, the CDR3 is TGTGCCAGCAGCTTTGACAGGGGGCAGGACTATGGCTACACCTTC.

CDR3 sequence: CSVGQGQETQYF. CDR3 sequence (DNA): TGCAGCGTCGGACAGGGCCAAGAGACCCAGTACTTC. This sequence joins TRBV29-1 and TRBJ2-5, with 8 bases that match TRBD1. The trim removed 6 bases at V and 1 base at J, leaving 1 base unmatched. This CDR3 comprises 12 residues. CDR1 SQVTM and CDR2 ANQGSEA come from the germline V gene.

A few counts support this clone. The genes are TRBV5-1 and TRBJ1-4; 9 bases fit TRBD1. Germline CDR1 is SGHRS and CDR2 is YFSETQ. CDR3 length: 15 residues. V was pared by 5 bases and J by 7 bases, with 9 bases of the junction left unmatched. The CDR3 sequence: CASRATGGVSEKLFF. The CDR3 DNA reads as TGCGCCAGCAGGGCTACAGGGGGCGTCAGTGAAAAACTGTTTTTT.

The chain recombines TRBV4-2 with TRBJ1-2; D gene ambiguous. CDR1 is LGHNA and CDR2 is YNFKEQ in the germline V gene. The CDR3 is 15 amino acids. V gave up 0 bases and J gave up 4 bases, with 12 bases separating them. CDR3 residues: CASSQDSGVSYGYTF. The CDR3 DNA reads TGTGCCAGCAGCCAAGATAGCGGGGTTAGCTATGGCTACACCTTC.

This clone was seen a few times. The rearrangement joins TRBV5-1 to TRBJ2-2; 7 bases are a match to TRBD1. CDR3 size: 15 residues. Germline V lookup: CDR1 SGHRS, CDR2 YFSETQ. Trimming took 0 bases from V and 3 from J; bases not matched to a gene: 2. This chain's CDR3 is CASSLDRGDTGELFF. In DNA form, the CDR3 reads TGCGCCAGCAGCTTGGACAGGGGAGACACCGGGGAGCTGTTTTTT.

The chain recombines TRBV7-9 with TRBJ1-2; a weak D match, TRBD1 (6 bases). V was cut by 1 base and J by 8 bases, with 11 bases left in between. Germline lookup yields CDR1 SEHNR and CDR2 FQNEAQ (reference sequence). The length of the CDR3 is 13 residues. The CDR3 is CASSLGTGLGYTF. The CDR3 region has the DNA TGTGCCAGCAGCTTAGGAACAGGGCTCGGCTACACCTTC.

V is TRBV7-9 and J is TRBJ2-4, with TRBD1 matching 11 bases. Germline CDR1 and CDR2: SEHNR and FQNEAQ (reference sequence). J was trimmed by 11 bases and V by 2 bases; bases with no gene match: 14. The CDR3 is made up of 17 amino acids. CDR3 DNA sequence: TGTGCCAGCAGCTTAAGTGATACCGGGACAGGGGGAACGGTTCAGTACTTC. Protein product: CASSLSDTGTGGTVQYF.

J is TRBJ2-5 and V is TRBV6-1, with 11 bases matching TRBD2. The CDR3 consists of 18 residues. CDR1 is MNHNS and CDR2 is SASEGT in the germline V gene. After removal of 2 bases from V and 4 bases from J, the junction contained 12 bases not matched to a gene. CDR3 nucleotide sequence: TGTGCCAGCAGTGAATCGGCTAGCGGGGGGATGGGTGTAGAGACCCAGTACTTC. This encodes CASSESASGGMGVETQYF.

The chain has TRBV6-5 and TRBJ2-2; 9 bases are shared with TRBD2. This CDR3 spans 15 amino acids. V was pared by 6 bases and J by 5 bases, with 7 bases of the junction left unmatched. Germline lookup yields CDR1 MNHEY and CDR2 SVGAGI. The CDR3 is CASRPAGGQTGELFF. The DNA of the CDR3 is TGTGCCAGCAGGCCGGCGGGGGGGCAGACCGGGGAGCTGTTTTTT.

The chain recombines TRBV14 with TRBJ1-2; 8 bases agree with TRBD1. The CDR3 has 15 residues. CDR1 and CDR2 from the germline V gene are SGHDN and FVKESK. V was clipped by 2 bases and J by 1 base; unmatched bases: 3. In DNA form, the CDR3 reads TGTGCCAGCAGCCAAAGGACAGGGCATAACTATGGCTACACCTTC. Protein product: CASSQRTGHNYGYTF.

The V gene is TRBV11-3, the J gene TRBJ1-1; tentatively, D is TRBD1 (5 bases). V was shortened by 3 bases and J by 5 bases, with 10 bases between the two germline ends. The length of the CDR3 is 13 residues. Germline CDR1 is SGHNT and CDR2 is YENEEA. The CDR3 reads CASSFGGKTEAFF. In DNA form, the CDR3 reads TGTGCCAGCAGCTTCGGGGGGAAGACTGAAGCTTTCTTT. The full variable domain, in which reference TRBV11-3 and TRBJ1-1 provide the parts outside the CDR3, is EAGVVQSPRYKIIEKKQPVAFWCNPISGHNTLYWYLQNLGQGPELLIRYENEEAVDDSQLPKDRFSAERLKGVDSTLKIQPAELGDSAVYLCASSFGGKTEAFFGQGTRLTVV.

The rearrangement links TRBV15 to TRBJ1-1, with 9 bases aligning to TRBD1. CDR1 is LNHNV, CDR2 YYDKDF, per germline (reference sequence). The CDR3 consists of 15 residues. V lost 3 bases to trimming and J lost 5 bases; unmatched junction nucleotides: 7. The CDR3 is CATSSPQGARTEAFF. In DNA, the CDR3 is TGTGCCACCAGCAGCCCACAGGGGGCGCGTACTGAAGCTTTCTTT.

The CDR3 protein is CASSRSRGEGGHF. The CDR3 bases are TGTGCCAGCAGTCGATCTCGGGGAGAGGGAGGGCATTTT. The rearrangement links TRBV6-6 to TRBJ1-5; D unclear. CDR1 is MNHNY, CDR2 SVGAGI, per germline (reference sequence). The CDR3 runs 13 residues. The V end was cut by 5 bases, the J end by 15 bases, with 20 bases between.

This clone was detected only a few times. V usage is TRBV12-5 and J usage is TRBJ1-1; 7 bases are a match to TRBD1. This CDR3 spans 13 amino acids. V shed 9 bases, J shed 0 bases, and the junction held 4 bases outside the gene matches. Germline V gene data show CDR1 as LGHNT and CDR2 as FRNRAP. The CDR3 protein is CASGQEMNTEAFF. CDR3 sequence (DNA): TGTGCTAGCGGACAGGAGATGAACACTGAAGCTTTCTTT.

This clone was observed once. This chain connects TRBV10-3 to TRBJ2-5; D may be TRBD2 (6 bases). V lost 5 bases and J lost 4, with 8 bases in between. The length of the CDR3 is 12 residues. The germline V gene has CDR1 ENHRY and CDR2 SYGVKD. The CDR3 spells CAISSSGETQYF. CDR3 sequence (DNA): TGTGCCATCAGTAGTAGCGGAGAGACCCAGTACTTC.

This clone was recorded only once. The chain recombines TRBV5-4 with TRBJ2-5; 10 bases fit TRBD2. Per the germline V gene, CDR1 is SGHNT and CDR2 is YYREEE (reference sequence). CDR3 size: 15 residues. V gave up 5 bases and J gave up 1 base; unmatched junction bases: 5. Here the CDR3 DNA reads TGTGCCAGCAGTCCGGGACTAGCGTCCCAAGAGACCCAGTACTTC. It translates to CASSPGLASQETQYF. Complete variable domain (other parts from reference TRBV5-4 and TRBJ2-5): ETGVTQSPTHLIKTRGQQVTLRCSSQSGHNTVSWYQQALGQGPQFIFQYYREEENGRGNFPPRFSGLQFPNYSSELNVNALELDDSALYLCASSPGLASQETQYFGPGTRLLVL.